The text below deals with one T cell receptor beta chain. Its matching antigen is unknown. The record originates from a study of response to subunit inactivated influenza vaccine. Whole-study results and caveats: Each seasonal flu vaccination may recruit only limited new T cells, authors suggested.

This CDR3 has 17 residues. Trimming took off 0 bases at V and 6 bases at J, with 18 bases between the two ends. Per germline, CDR1 LGHNA and CDR2 YSLEER. TCRdb fed the RT-PCR reads into MiXCR, producing one record per CDR3 protein. The data show about 780,000 distinct CDR3 sequences, roughly 18% seen once. The sequenced sample was PBMCs from blood, obtained 4 to 6 days after vaccination. The sequence derives from a man aged 45-60 years who received an inactivated influenza vaccine. The rearrangement joins TRBV4-3 to TRBJ1-5, with D possibly matching TRBD1 (6 bases). For the CDR3, the DNA is TGCGCCAGCAGCCAAGATCGACCCGGGGGCGGTTTTCAGCCCCAGCATTTT. It specifies CASSQDRPGGGFQPQHF.